The 31 T cell receptor beta chains given below trace back to one sample, sequenced in a study of cytomegalovirus exposure and HLA in healthy donors. Researchers ran the PCR with 60 Vbeta and 13 Jbeta primers. The method was immunoSEQ multiplex PCR; TCRdb's version includes in-frame clones alone and lacks a portion of them. In the table there are 200,000 or so clones, roughly four fifths of which are singletons. The specimen was PBMCs. Receptor source: a woman aged 50 to 65 in good health and CMV-seropositive.

The rearrangement links TRBV21-1 to TRBJ1-2; TRBD1 was called by the table and not checked on the DNA. TRBV21-1 has pseudogene status. The CDR3 runs to 15 residues. CDR3 residues: CASSARTGRDYGYTF. The CDR3 DNA reads TGTGCCAGCAGCGCCCGGACAGGGAGGGACTATGGCTACACCTTC.

This clone was counted only a few times. This chain connects TRBV10-3 to TRBJ2-7; TRBD1 matches at 10 bases. There are 15 residues in the CDR3. With 6 bases clipped from V and 3 bases from J, the junction kept 8 bases outside the gene matches. Germline assignment: CDR1 ENHRY and CDR2 SYGVKD. This CDR3 is CAISLGQGKDYEQYF. The CDR3 nucleotides read TGTGCCATCAGCCTGGGACAGGGGAAGGACTACGAGCAGTACTTC.

The V call is TRBV28, the J call TRBJ1-5; 9 bases line up with TRBD1. The V gene end was trimmed by 5 bases and the J gene end by 6 bases; junction bases not matched to a gene: 5. Germline lookup yields CDR1 MDHEN and CDR2 SYDVKM. The CDR3 is 14 amino acids. The CDR3 loop is CASSTGGASQPQHF. The CDR3 DNA follows: TGTGCCAGCAGTACAGGGGGCGCGTCTCAGCCCCAGCATTTT.

The chain joins TRBV5-6 to TRBJ1-2; a weak D match, TRBD1 (6 bases). The CDR3 is made up of 16 amino acids. Germline CDR1 and CDR2: SGHDT and YYEEEE. Trimming stripped 3 bases from V and 0 bases from J, with 15 bases between. The CDR3 DNA is TGTGCCAGCAGCTCCCTCGGGACAAAAGCTAACTATGGCTACACCTTC. This encodes CASSSLGTKANYGYTF.

The chain has TRBV19 and TRBJ1-1; TRBD1 is a possible D gene (6 bases). Per germline, CDR1 LNHDA and CDR2 SQIVND (reference sequence). CDR3 length equals 14 residues. Trimming removed 6 bases at V and 1 base at J, with 12 bases between. The CDR3 loop is CASREQGENTEAFF. The CDR3 nucleotides read TGTGCCAGTAGGGAACAGGGAGAGAACACTGAAGCTTTCTTT.

The chain links TRBV25-1 to TRBJ2-1; TRBD1 agrees at 7 bases. Germline trimming cut 7 bases from V and 1 base from J; bases unmatched to any gene: 7. The V gene's germline CDR1 is MGHDK and CDR2 SYGVNS. This CDR3 comprises 15 residues. For the CDR3, the DNA is TGTGCCAGCAACCTCCCAGGGGGATCCTACAATGAGCAGTTCTTC. Its translation: CASNLPGGSYNEQFF.

The chain couples TRBV2 to TRBJ2-3; 11 bases fit TRBD2. In germline, CDR1 is SNHLY, CDR2 FYNNEI. This CDR3 has 16 residues. Germline trimming cut 6 bases from V and 6 bases from J; bases unmatched to any gene: 11. In nucleotides, the CDR3 is TGTGCCAGCAGGAAGACTAGCGGGATCCTTGGGGATACGCAGTATTTT. Protein: CASRKTSGILGDTQYF. Filled out from reference TRBV2 and TRBJ2-3, the complete variable domain reads EPEVTQTPSHQVTQMGQEVILRCVPISNHLYFYWYRQILGQKVEFLVSFYNNEISEKSEIFDDQFSVERPDGSNFTLKIRSTKLEDSAMYFCASRKTSGILGDTQYFGPGTRLTVL.

This clone has more than one count but fewer than ten. The chain combines TRBV19 with TRBJ2-2; 8 nucleotides align to TRBD2. Trimming removed 5 bases from V and 5 bases from J; junction bases left unmatched: 4. The CDR3 is 14 residues long. Germline CDR1 and CDR2: LNHDA and SQIVND (reference sequence). This chain's CDR3 is CASSSQRETGELFF. CDR3 coding DNA: TGTGCCAGTAGTTCCCAGCGGGAGACCGGGGAGCTGTTTTTT.

The chain is built from TRBV7-2 and TRBJ2-7; 7 bases fit TRBD2. Germline V gene sequence: CDR1 SGHTA, CDR2 FQGNSA. Trimming cost V 5 bases and J 1 base; bases outside gene matches: 5. The length of the CDR3 is 14 residues. Here the CDR3 DNA reads TGTGCCAGCAGCACAAGAGCGGGGTCCTACGAGCAGTACTTC. It codes for CASSTRAGSYEQYF.

This sequence joins TRBV9 and TRBJ2-3; unclear D gene. V lost 3 bases and J lost 0, with 17 bases in between. Germline V CDR1 and CDR2: SGDLS, YYNGEE. This CDR3 is built from 17 residues. The CDR3 loop is CASSASQMATSTDTQYF. CDR3 nucleotide sequence: TGTGCCAGCAGCGCTTCCCAAATGGCGACTAGCACAGATACGCAGTATTTT.

This chain uses TRBV23-1 with TRBJ1-2; possible D gene TRBD1, 5 bases. TRBV23-1 is flagged as an ORF with uncertain function. The CDR3 consists of 16 residues. Trimming stripped 1 base from V and 8 bases from J, with 20 bases between. CDR3 bases: TGCGCCAGCAGTCAATTTTTCGCGGGAATCAGGGACGGCTACACCTTC. As protein: CASSQFFAGIRDGYTF.

The sample holds one count of this clone. The chain couples TRBV28 to TRBJ2-1; 13 nucleotides line up with TRBD2. This CDR3 contains 15 residues. The germline gives CDR1 MDHEN, CDR2 SYDVKM. V dropped 5 bases and J dropped 6; count of bases not matched to a gene: 4. The CDR3 nucleotides read TGTGCCAGCAGTATCTGGACTAGCGGGAGCAATGAGCAGTTCTTC. Translation: CASSIWTSGSNEQFF.

The chain has TRBV7-9 and TRBJ2-7, with no clear D. Germline values: CDR1 SEHNR, CDR2 FQNEAQ (reference sequence). V dropped 1 base and J dropped 0 bases, with 7 bases sitting between them. CDR3 size: 14 residues. Written as DNA, the CDR3 is TGTGCCAGCAGCTTAGGGGCAGCCTCCTACGAGCAGTACTTC. Residues: CASSLGAASYEQYF. The variable domain in full, with the rest retrieved from reference TRBV7-9 and TRBJ2-7, is DTGVSQNPRHKITKRGQNVTFRCDPISEHNRLYWYRQTLGQGPEFLTYFQNEAQLEKSRLLSDRFSAERPKGSFSTLEIQRTEQGDSAMYLCASSLGAASYEQYFGPGTRLTVT.

The CDR3 sequence is CVRSLGRVCWPNQPQHF. The CDR3 DNA is TGTGTCAGAAGCTTAGGCAGGGTATGTTGGCCAAATCAGCCCCAGCATTTT. This sequence joins TRBV7-5 and TRBJ1-5; the table's D call, TRBD1, was not checked against the DNA. TRBV7-5 is deemed a pseudogene. The CDR3 covers 17 residues.

The CDR3 is CASSLALAGGISYEQYF. Here the CDR3 DNA reads TGCGCCAGCAGCTTGGCCTTAGCGGGGGGAATCTCCTACGAGCAGTACTTC. The rearrangement joins TRBV5-1 to TRBJ2-7, with 10 bases fitting TRBD2. Per the germline V gene, CDR1 is SGHRS and CDR2 is YFSETQ. CDR3 size: 17 residues. V shed 0 bases, J shed 0 bases, and the junction held 6 bases outside the gene matches.

The chain is built from TRBV9 and TRBJ2-2; TRBD1 might be the D (6 bases). The germline V gene encodes CDR1 SGDLS and CDR2 YYNGEE. The CDR3 spans 16 residues. With 0 bases removed from V and 5 bases from J, the gap between germline ends came to 14 bases. The DNA of the CDR3 is TGTGCCAGCAGCGTAGGTGCAGGGGCTTCGACCGGGGAGCTGTTTTTT. This encodes CASSVGAGASTGELFF.

Only a few counts were recorded for this clone. Here the CDR3 reads CASSRTARGYTF. CDR3 coding DNA: TGTGCCAGCAGTAGGACAGCTCGGGGCTACACCTTC. This chain joins TRBV28 and TRBJ1-2; TRBD1 might be the D (6 bases). CDR3 length: 12 amino acids. Germline V gene data show CDR1 as MDHEN and CDR2 as SYDVKM. V dropped 5 bases and J dropped 8 bases, with 12 bases sitting between them.

The chain employs TRBV5-1 and TRBJ2-1; 9 bases are shared with TRBD2. Germline V gene data show CDR1 as SGHRS and CDR2 as YFSETQ. The CDR3 loop spans 15 amino acids. V lost 1 base to trimming and J lost 2 bases; unmatched junction nucleotides: 1. The CDR3 region has the DNA TGCGCCAGCAGCTTGATAGCGGGGGCCTACAATGAGCAGTTCTTC. This encodes CASSLIAGAYNEQFF.

The CDR3 spells CASSDQFNQPQHF. CDR3 coding DNA: TGTGCCAGCAGTGACCAGTTCAATCAGCCCCAGCATTTT. The chain joins TRBV6-1 to TRBJ1-5; D unclear. The germline gives CDR1 MNHNS, CDR2 SASEGT. Trimming shortened V by 3 bases and J by 3 bases, and 6 bases separated the two germline ends. The CDR3 covers 13 residues.

This clone was counted only a few times. The gene calls are TRBV28 and TRBJ2-7; 8 nucleotides align to TRBD2. Germline CDR1 reads MDHEN; CDR2 reads SYDVKM. This CDR3 comprises 17 residues. The V segment lost 10 bases and the J segment 0 bases; nucleotides outside the gene matches: 17. The CDR3: CATSGGLGKRDSYEQYF. Here the CDR3 DNA reads TGTGCCACCTCCGGGGGACTAGGAAAGCGGGACTCCTACGAGCAGTACTTC.

This clone appeared a single time. The chain combines TRBV5-4 with TRBJ2-4; 7 bases are a match to TRBD1. CDR1 and CDR2 (germline): SGHNT, YYREEE (reference sequence). Trimming removed 4 bases from V and 15 bases from J; junction bases left unmatched: 7. There are 11 residues in the CDR3. DNA for the CDR3: TGTGCCAGCAGCGACAGGGTTTGTCGGTACTTC. Its protein is CASSDRVCRYF.

The rearrangement uses TRBV6-5 and TRBJ1-1; no clear D. Trimming took 5 bases from V and 1 from J, leaving 8 bases between them. Germline V CDR1 and CDR2: MNHEY, SVGAGI. The CDR3 has 13 residues. The CDR3 loop is CASSEEENTEAFF. The CDR3 DNA sequence: TGTGCCAGCAGTGAAGAGGAGAACACTGAAGCTTTCTTT.

This chain uses TRBV5-4 with TRBJ2-1; D remains ambiguous. Germline V gene data show CDR1 as SGHNT and CDR2 as YYREEE (reference sequence). V shed 0 bases and J shed 3 bases, with 10 bases lying between them. The CDR3 is made up of 15 amino acids. CDR3 sequence reads: CASSLDTVHYNEQFF. DNA for the CDR3: TGTGCCAGCAGCTTGGATACAGTCCACTACAATGAGCAGTTCTTC.

This chain uses TRBV5-1 with TRBJ2-1; 11 bases are a match to TRBD1. The CDR3 runs 16 residues. V trimming: 0 bases; J trimming: 5 bases; junction bases outside the gene matches: 4. Germline CDR1 and CDR2: SGHRS and YFSETQ. In DNA form, the CDR3 reads TGCGCCAGCAGCTTGGGGGGGACAGGGGGTGACAATGAGCAGTTCTTC. Translation gives CASSLGGTGGDNEQFF.

On this clone itself: Other DNA sequences in this specimen translate into the identical CDR3. The V call is TRBV5-1, the J call TRBJ1-1; a weak D match, TRBD1 (6 bases). Trimming stripped 0 bases from V and 0 bases from J, with 6 bases between. Germline V lookup: CDR1 SGHRS, CDR2 YFSETQ. The CDR3 extends over 14 amino acids. The CDR3 coding sequence is TGCGCCAGCAGCTTGGGACAGGTGAACACTGAAGCTTTCTTT. Translation gives CASSLGQVNTEAFF.

This clone has only a few counts. The chain recombines TRBV5-4 with TRBJ1-4, with 9 bases fitting TRBD1. CDR3 size: 14 residues. Germline CDR1 SGHNT, CDR2 YYREEE (reference sequence). The V gene end was trimmed by 3 bases and the J gene end by 5 bases; junction bases not matched to a gene: 2. The CDR3 reads CASSSGTGNEKLFF. In nucleotides, the CDR3 is TGTGCCAGCAGCTCGGGGACAGGGAATGAAAAACTGTTTTTT. The complete variable domain, with remaining parts taken from reference TRBV5-4 and TRBJ1-4, reads ETGVTQSPTHLIKTRGQQVTLRCSSQSGHNTVSWYQQALGQGPQFIFQYYREEENGRGNFPPRFSGLQFPNYSSELNVNALELDDSALYLCASSSGTGNEKLFFGSGTQLSVL.

In DNA, the CDR3 is TGCGCCAGCAGCCGACCCGGACAGGGCGGTGAAGCTTTCTTT. This sequence encodes CASSRPGQGGEAFF. The V and J genes are TRBV4-1 and TRBJ1-1; 8 bases fit TRBD1. Germline CDR1 is MGHRA and CDR2 is YSYEKL. The ends lost 4 bases at V and 7 bases at J; junction bases unmatched: 8. This CDR3 comprises 14 residues.

This chain joins TRBV27 and TRBJ1-5; D not resolved. The germline V gene encodes CDR1 MNHEY and CDR2 SMNVEV (reference sequence). V was shortened by 5 bases and J by 3 bases, with 8 bases between the two germline ends. CDR3 length: 13 amino acids. CDR3 region: CASSPTFNQPQHF. CDR3 bases: TGTGCCAGCAGTCCAACTTTCAATCAGCCCCAGCATTTT.

V is TRBV20-1 and J is TRBJ2-1; 8 nucleotides line up with TRBD1. The trim removed 3 bases at V and 14 bases at J, leaving 6 bases unmatched. Germline CDR1 is DFQATT and CDR2 is SNEGSKA (reference sequence). The CDR3 totals 11 residues. In DNA form, the CDR3 reads TGCAGTGCTAGTCAGACGGACAGGGAGTTCTTC. Its translation is CSASQTDREFF.

The chain joins TRBV7-2 to TRBJ2-7, with D perhaps matching TRBD2 (5 bases). CDR1 SGHTA and CDR2 FQGNSA come from the germline V gene. This CDR3 is built from 15 residues. Trimming took 4 bases from V and 0 from J, leaving 13 bases between them. The DNA of the CDR3 is TGTGCCAGCAGCTCCTATAGCGCTTTCTCCTACGAGCAGTACTTC. This codes for CASSSYSAFSYEQYF.

J is TRBJ2-5 and V is TRBV10-3, with unresolved D. Germline lookup yields CDR1 ENHRY and CDR2 SYGVKD. This CDR3 has 14 residues. Trimming stripped 3 bases from V and 0 bases from J, with 8 bases between. CDR3 loop: CAISDDKYQETQYF. CDR3 coding DNA: TGTGCCATCAGTGACGACAAGTACCAAGAGACCCAGTACTTC.